A selection of T cell receptor beta chains follows, all from one sample in a study of chemoradiotherapy in HPV16-positive cancers. Only in-frame clones appear in the TCRdb table, and some are missing; sequencing was by immunoSEQ multiplex PCR. The sample consists of thousands of clones, 60% to 80% of them appearing once. The sample was taken from a patient who underwent chemoradiotherapy. Receptors originate from a human donor with HPV-associated anogenital cancer. CDR3s include the opening cysteine and the closing phenylalanine or tryptophan. D genes are given only for firm matches. Clone size, where shown, is once, few, many, or a class for clones that have expanded.

abundance,j_gene,v_gene,d_gene,CDR3nt,CDR3aa
NA,TRBJ1-2,TRBV6-5,TRBD1,TGTGCCAGCAGGTGGACAGGGGAGAACTATGGCTACACCTTC,CASRWTGENYGYTF
few,TRBJ1-2,TRBV28,NA,TGTGCCAGCAGCCCGGGCATGGGGGCGGGCTATGGCTACACCTTC,CASSPGMGAGYGYTF
NA,TRBJ1-1,TRBV5-1,NA,TGCGCCAGCAGCTTGTCCAGCCTAAACACTGAAGCTTTCTTT,CASSLSSLNTEAFF
NA,TRBJ1-1,TRBV6-1,NA,TGTGCCAGCAGTGAAAGGGCCCAGAACACTGAAGCTTTCTTT,CASSERAQNTEAFF
few,TRBJ2-7,TRBV9,NA,TGTGCCAGCAGCTTTCAGGAGGGTGTCTACGAGCAGTACTTC,CASSFQEGVYEQYF
NA,TRBJ1-1,TRBV30,NA,TGTGCCTGGAGTCCATTCGGCCTAGTGAACACTGAAGCTTTCTTT,CAWSPFGLVNTEAFF
NA,TRBJ2-7,TRBV27,NA,TGTGCCAGCAGCCACAGGGAGGGCAACGAGCAGTACTTC,CASSHREGNEQYF
NA,TRBJ2-1,TRBV7-2,NA,TGTGCCAGCAGCTTAGCGGTGGGTGGCTCCTACAATGAGCAGTTCTTC,CASSLAVGGSYNEQFF
NA,TRBJ2-1,TRBV27,NA,TGTGCCAGCAGTACCCTTGGGCAGGGACACAATGAGCAGTTCTTC,CASSTLGQGHNEQFF
NA,TRBJ2-3,TRBV6-6,TRBD2,TGTGCCAGCAGTTACTCTGCGGGGGGCACAGATACGCAGTATTTT,CASSYSAGGTDTQYF
NA,TRBJ1-2,TRBV28,TRBD1,TGTGCCAGCAGCCCAGGGGGCTCAGGGCGGTATGGCTACACCTTC,CASSPGGSGRYGYTF
NA,TRBJ1-2,TRBV11-2,NA,TGTGCCAGCAGCTTAGGGTGGGCGGAGAAACTTTATGGCTACACCTTC,CASSLGWAEKLYGYTF
NA,TRBJ1-1,TRBV27,NA,TGTGCCAGCAGTTTATATATGAACACTGAAGCTTTCTTT,CASSLYMNTEAFF
NA,TRBJ1-1,TRBV6-6,NA,TGTGCGCCGAGCGTAGGGACGGTGAACACTGAAGCTTTCTTT,CAPSVGTVNTEAFF
NA,TRBJ1-3,TRBV11-2,NA,TGTGCCAGCAGCTTAGCGGGGGGCGCGCTGGGAAACACCATATATTTT,CASSLAGGALGNTIYF
NA,TRBJ2-7,TRBV30,TRBD1,TGTGCCTGGAGTTTCCGGGACAGGGACGAGCAGTACTTC,CAWSFRDRDEQYF
NA,TRBJ2-7,TRBV5-1,NA,TGCGCCAGCAGCTTGGGACTAGAGGTAGACGAGCAGTACTTC,CASSLGLEVDEQYF
NA,TRBJ1-1,TRBV27,NA,TGTGCCAGCAGTTTACAAGGACATCTGATGGCTGAAGCTTTCTTT,CASSLQGHLMAEAFF
NA,TRBJ2-7,TRBV28,TRBD2,TGTGCCAGCAGTTTAGGAGATGCACTAGCGGGGTCCTACGAGCAGTACTTC,CASSLGDALAGSYEQYF
NA,TRBJ2-5,TRBV7-7,NA,TGTGCTAGCAGCTCCCAGACAGGGAGGTTAGAGACCCAGTACTTC,CASSSQTGRLETQYF
NA,TRBJ2-1,TRBV4-2,NA,TGTGCCAGCAGCCAAGAAGGTAGTGTGGGTGAGCAGTTCTTC,CASSQEGSVGEQFF
NA,TRBJ2-5,TRBV7-9,TRBD2,TGTGCCAGCAGCCTTGGACTAGCGGGAGGGCCAGAGACCCAGTACTTC,CASSLGLAGGPETQYF
NA,TRBJ2-2,TRBV19,TRBD1,TGTGCCAGTAGTGTCCAGACAGGGGGCACCGGGGAGCTGTTTTTT,CASSVQTGGTGELFF
NA,TRBJ2-4,TRBV2,NA,TGTGCCAGTAGAGGGGTAGCCAAAAACATTCAGTACTTC,CASRGVAKNIQYF
once,TRBJ2-1,TRBV7-9,NA,TGTGCCAGCCAGGTGGCAAAACCATGGTCCTACAATGAGCAGTTCTTC,CASQVAKPWSYNEQFF
once,TRBJ2-3,TRBV11-2,NA,TGTGCCAGCAGCTTAACCAGGGACACCAGCACAGATACGCAGTATTTT,CASSLTRDTSTDTQYF
NA,TRBJ2-7,TRBV28,NA,TGTGCCAGCAGTTTACAGGGGACGGGCAAAGGGGGGGAGCAGTACTTC,CASSLQGTGKGGEQYF
few,TRBJ1-1,TRBV5-1,NA,TGCGCCAGCGGCCTGAATTATTTTGAAGCTTTCTTT,CASGLNYFEAFF
NA,TRBJ1-2,TRBV7-2,TRBD1,TGTGCCAGCAGCTTAGCGTCTAGCGGACAGGGCAGTGGGTACACCTTC,CASSLASSGQGSGYTF
few,TRBJ2-4,TRBV6-6,NA,TGTGCCAGCAGTTACCCAGGTGGAAACATTCAGTACTTC,CASSYPGGNIQYF
NA,TRBJ1-5,TRBV27,NA,TGTGCCAGCAGTTTTTTGTTCGATCAGCCCCAGCATTTT,CASSFLFDQPQHF
NA,TRBJ1-1,TRBV6-1,NA,TGTGCCAGCAGTGAAATGGCCCAAGGCGGCTCTGAAGCTTTCTTT,CASSEMAQGGSEAFF
NA,TRBJ2-6,TRBV6-4,NA,TGTGCCAGCACCCTCGTTCCGGGACTCATACCCGGGGCCAACGTCCTGACTTTC,CASTLVPGLIPGANVLTF
NA,TRBJ2-1,TRBV11-3,NA,TGTGCCAGCAGCTTAGATCTAGGCTCCTACAATGAGCAGTTCTTC,CASSLDLGSYNEQFF
few,TRBJ1-1,TRBV29-1,NA,TGCAGCGTTGATGCAGGGGTGAACACTGAAGCTTTCTTT,CSVDAGVNTEAFF
NA,TRBJ2-7,TRBV6-5,TRBD1,TGTGCCAGCAGTTACTCGTTACAGGGGCAAACCTACGAGCAGTACTTC,CASSYSLQGQTYEQYF
NA,TRBJ2-7,TRBV7-2,TRBD1,TGTGCCAGCAGCTTCATGGGACAGGGGGCGCACGAGCAGTACTTC,CASSFMGQGAHEQYF
NA,TRBJ1-2,TRBV5-4,NA,TGTGCCAGCAAACCAATAGGCGAGGGCTATGGCTACACCTTC,CASKPIGEGYGYTF
NA,TRBJ2-3,TRBV7-2,TRBD2,TGTGCCAGCAGCTTACGGAGCGGGGGGGATACGCAGTATTTT,CASSLRSGGDTQYF
NA,TRBJ2-1,TRBV5-4,TRBD2,TGTGCCAGCATACCGGGGACTAGCGGGACCTACAATGAGCAGTTCTTC,CASIPGTSGTYNEQFF
NA,TRBJ2-3,TRBV6-5,TRBD2,TGTGCCAGCAGTTTACTAGCGGGGGGGCCCTCAGATACGCAGTATTTT,CASSLLAGGPSDTQYF
once,TRBJ2-3,TRBV9,TRBD2,TGTGCCAGCAGCCCAGTTGGCGGGAGTAGGGATACGCAGTATTTT,CASSPVGGSRDTQYF
few,TRBJ1-4,TRBV19,TRBD1,TGTGCCAGTAGGGAAGACAGGGGGAATGAAAAACTGTTTTTT,CASREDRGNEKLFF
NA,TRBJ2-3,TRBV1,NA,TGCACCAGCAGCCAAAAACCGGGACTAGCGTCAGATACGCAGTATTTT,CTSSQKPGLASDTQYF
NA,TRBJ2-7,TRBV19,TRBD2,TGTGCCAGTAGTTGGGCGGGCGGGACTAGCATCTACGAGCAGTACTTC,CASSWAGGTSIYEQYF
NA,TRBJ1-2,TRBV5-5,NA,TGTGCCAGCAGCTTGGGGCAGGCTTTAGTTTATGGCTACACCTTC,CASSLGQALVYGYTF
few,TRBJ1-5,TRBV30,NA,TGTGCCTGGAGTGCGGGACCGCACAATCAGCCCCAGCATTTT,CAWSAGPHNQPQHF
once,TRBJ2-1,TRBV27,NA,TGTGCCAGCAGTTTAGGTCTGAGCTCCGATGAGCAGTTCTTC,CASSLGLSSDEQFF
NA,TRBJ2-7,TRBV4-3,NA,TGCGCCAGCAGCCATCCTCCGGGAGAGGGTAACGAGCAGTACTTC,CASSHPPGEGNEQYF
NA,TRBJ1-5,TRBV2,NA,TGTGCCAGCGGTCTGGATGGGGAATCCGGCAATCAGCCCCAGCATTTT,CASGLDGESGNQPQHF
once,TRBJ2-7,TRBV9,NA,TGTGCCAGCAGTCTGGGTTTGAGGTACGAGCAGTACTTC,CASSLGLRYEQYF
NA,TRBJ2-7,TRBV7-2,TRBD2,TGTGCCAGCAGCGCCTCTAGCGGACCCTACGAGCAGTACTTC,CASSASSGPYEQYF
once,TRBJ2-1,TRBV2,NA,TGTGCCAGCAGTCTCGAGCCAACAGGGAGCTCCTACAATGAGCAGTTCTTC,CASSLEPTGSSYNEQFF
NA,TRBJ1-4,TRBV9,TRBD1,TGTGCCAGCAGCGCCCAGACAGGGCCTAATGAAAAACTGTTTTTT,CASSAQTGPNEKLFF
NA,TRBJ2-1,TRBV2,NA,TGTGCCAGCAGTCAAGACTCAAGCTCCTACAATGAGCAGTTCTTC,CASSQDSSSYNEQFF
once,TRBJ1-5,TRBV28,NA,TGTGCCAGCAGTTCCTCAGGGACTCGTCAGCCCCAGCATTTT,CASSSSGTRQPQHF
NA,TRBJ2-2,TRBV4-1,NA,TGCGCCAGCAGCCAAGCGTCCCCCGGGACATACAACACCGGGGAGCTGTTTTTT,CASSQASPGTYNTGELFF
NA,TRBJ1-4,TRBV23-1,NA,TGCGCCAGCAGGGAGATAGAGAATGAAAAACTGTTTTTT,CASREIENEKLFF
NA,TRBJ1-1,TRBV7-2,NA,TGTACCAGCAGCCCCTTCAGGGAGGGACTGGGCACTGAAGCTTTCTTT,CTSSPFREGLGTEAFF